The next 8 T cell receptor beta chains were all read from a single sample in a study of blood T cell repertoires in COVID-19. Assay used: immunoSEQ multiplex PCR; TCRdb lists only in-frame clones, some missing. Of 180,000 or so clones in the sample, approximately 80% were seen once. Sequencing was carried out using PBMCs or T cells enriched from blood (not recorded which). The receptors derive from a man in his fifties or sixties who had recovered from COVID-19.

This chain's CDR3 is CASSPLGAAEGNEQFF. CDR3 DNA sequence: TGTGCCAGCAGCCCACTGGGGGCGGCGGAAGGCAATGAGCAGTTCTTC. The chain employs TRBV7-2 and TRBJ2-1; weak D call: TRBD1 (6 bases). V shed 5 bases and J shed 6 bases, with 20 bases lying between them. The CDR3 is 16 residues long. CDR1 SGHTA and CDR2 FQGNSA come from the germline V gene.

Regarding this clone: One end of the junction does not line up with germline, which may come from a read error. The chain joins TRBV6-5 to TRBJ2-7; D is possibly TRBD1 (5 bases). Germline values: CDR1 MNHEY, CDR2 SVGAGI. The length of the CDR3 is 14 residues. CDR3 bases: TGTGCCAGCAGTTACGCACAGGTTTCCTCCGAGCAGTACTTC. Protein product: CASSYAQVSSEQYF.

J is TRBJ2-7 and V is TRBV7-9; 7 positions match TRBD1. Germline lookup yields CDR1 SEHNR and CDR2 FQNEAQ (reference sequence). There are 13 residues in the CDR3. V lost 6 bases to trimming and J lost 5 bases; unmatched junction nucleotides: 7. The chain's CDR3 is CASRATGDHEQYF. As DNA, the CDR3 is TGTGCCAGCAGAGCAACAGGGGACCACGAGCAGTACTTC.

As DNA, the CDR3 is TGTGCCAGCAGCCGGACAGAGTCCTACGAGCAGTACTTC. Amino acids: CASSRTESYEQYF. The chain uses TRBV7-9 and TRBJ2-7; maybe TRBD1 (6 bases). CDR3 size: 13 residues. Germline loops: CDR1 SEHNR, CDR2 FQNEAQ (reference sequence). Deletions cut 5 bases from V and 1 base from J, with 9 bases between.

The chain joins TRBV10-1 to TRBJ2-7, with D perhaps matching TRBD1 (6 bases). There are 11 residues in the CDR3. Germline CDR1 is WNHNN and CDR2 is SYGVQD (reference sequence). The V end lost 4 bases, the J end lost 6 bases, and 7 bases lay between the germline ends. CDR3 region: CASSGGGEQYF. The DNA for the CDR3 is TGCGCCAGCAGTGGAGGGGGCGAGCAGTACTTC.

In this sample, this clone turned up once. The chain carries TRBV30 and TRBJ1-3, with D perhaps matching TRBD1 (6 bases). This CDR3 region has 13 residues. The V and J ends lost 0 bases and 7 bases respectively, with 10 bases between them. Germline V gene data show CDR1 as GTSNPN and CDR2 as SVGIG (reference sequence). This CDR3 is CAWSVNRVNTIYF. The CDR3 DNA sequence: TGTGCCTGGAGTGTAAACAGGGTGAACACCATATATTTT.

Of note for this clone: Different DNA sequences within this sample yield the same CDR3. The chain carries TRBV7-6 and TRBJ2-3; TRBD2 matches 11 bases. V lost 4 bases to trimming and J lost 0 bases; unmatched junction nucleotides: 3. CDR3 length: 16 residues. Germline assignment: CDR1 SGHVS and CDR2 FNYEAQ. This CDR3 is CASSSRLAGSTDTQYF. The CDR3 DNA sequence: TGTGCCAGCAGCTCGAGACTAGCGGGAAGCACAGATACGCAGTATTTT.

The chain recombines TRBV15 with TRBJ2-1; 13 bases agree with TRBD2. V lost 3 bases and J lost 7; bases outside the gene matches: 12. The CDR3 consists of 18 residues. CDR1 and CDR2 from the germline V gene are LNHNV and YYDKDF (reference sequence). The CDR3 bases are TGTGCCACCAGCAGGGGGGGACTAGCGGGGAACCTCTGGAATGAGCAGTTCTTC. It specifies CATSRGGLAGNLWNEQFF.